This is a list of T cell receptor beta chains from one sample in a study of blood T cell repertoires in COVID-19. Measured with immunoSEQ multiplex PCR; TCRdb has only the in-frame clones, and not every one. The table shows 330,000 or so clones, with about nine tenths occurring only once. Sequencing was done on a sample of peripheral blood. The source of these receptors is a man aged 25 to 45 with COVID-19, enrolled during active disease. Each CDR3 is given with its conserved first and last residue. Fields, in order: CDR3 protein, CDR3 DNA, D gene, V gene, clone size, J gene. The D gene is left open where the match is weak. The listing skips clone size in some rows; elsewhere it reads once, few, many or a size class.

CDR3 protein: CSASMTGVGSPLHF
CDR3 DNA: TGCAGTGCTAGTATGACAGGGGTGGGTTCACCCCTCCACTTT
D gene: TRBD1
V gene: TRBV20-1
clone size: -
J gene: TRBJ1-6

CDR3 protein: CASSRLTGVYNSPLHF
CDR3 DNA: TGCGCCAGCAGCCGCCTCACAGGGGTCTATAATTCACCCCTCCACTTT
D gene: TRBD1
V gene: TRBV4-3
clone size: -
J gene: TRBJ1-6

CDR3 protein: CASRRLGDTGELFF
CDR3 DNA: TGTGCCAGCAGGCGACTAGGGGACACCGGGGAGCTGTTTTTT
D gene: -
V gene: TRBV14
clone size: -
J gene: TRBJ2-2

CDR3 protein: CASSLTAFNSPLHF
CDR3 DNA: TGTGCCAGCAGCCTAACAGCCTTCAATTCACCCCTCCACTTT
D gene: -
V gene: TRBV7-2
clone size: -
J gene: TRBJ1-6

CDR3 protein: CARYPFGRLHYGYTF
CDR3 DNA: TGTGCCCGCTACCCCTTTGGTCGCCTTCACTATGGCTACACCTTC
D gene: -
V gene: TRBV7-9
clone size: -
J gene: TRBJ1-2

CDR3 protein: CASFAKSSYNEQFF
CDR3 DNA: TGTGCCAGCTTTGCGAAGAGCTCCTACAATGAGCAGTTCTTC
D gene: -
V gene: TRBV6-5
clone size: -
J gene: TRBJ2-1

CDR3 protein: CASSPGQGGNRAFF
CDR3 DNA: TGTGCCAGCTCACCAGGGCAGGGCGGGAACCGAGCTTTCTTT
D gene: -
V gene: TRBV18
clone size: once
J gene: TRBJ1-1

CDR3 protein: CASSMWGGSFGNQPQHF
CDR3 DNA: TGTGCCAGTAGTATGTGGGGGGGAAGTTTCGGCAATCAGCCCCAGCATTTT
D gene: -
V gene: TRBV19
clone size: -
J gene: TRBJ1-5

CDR3 protein: CASSDRAPYEQYF
CDR3 DNA: TGTGCCAGCAGTGACAGGGCCCCCTACGAGCAGTACTTC
D gene: TRBD1
V gene: TRBV27
clone size: -
J gene: TRBJ2-7

CDR3 protein: CASSQEDYFGEQYF
CDR3 DNA: TGCGCCAGCAGCCAAGAGGACTATTTTGGGGAGCAGTACTTC
D gene: -
V gene: TRBV4-1
clone size: -
J gene: TRBJ2-7

CDR3 protein: CASSYPTGGFYEQYF
CDR3 DNA: TGTGCCAGCAGTTACCCGACAGGGGGCTTTTACGAGCAGTACTTC
D gene: TRBD1
V gene: TRBV6-5
clone size: -
J gene: TRBJ2-7

CDR3 protein: CASSLVSRTNTGELFF
CDR3 DNA: TGTGCCAGCAGCTTAGTCAGCAGGACGAACACCGGGGAGCTGTTTTTT
D gene: -
V gene: TRBV7-2
clone size: few
J gene: TRBJ2-2

CDR3 protein: CASSTPGQGGYGYTF
CDR3 DNA: TGTGCCAGCAGCACACCAGGACAGGGCGGTTATGGCTACACCTTC
D gene: TRBD1
V gene: TRBV9
clone size: few
J gene: TRBJ1-2

CDR3 protein: CASSFHRGYLEQYF
CDR3 DNA: TGTGCCAGCAGCTTCCACAGGGGATACCTCGAGCAGTACTTC
D gene: TRBD1
V gene: TRBV7-2
clone size: -
J gene: TRBJ2-7

CDR3 protein: CASSRAGQGGTGELFF
CDR3 DNA: TGTGCCAGCAGCCGCGCGGGACAGGGAGGAACCGGGGAGCTGTTTTTT
D gene: TRBD1
V gene: TRBV5-4
clone size: -
J gene: TRBJ2-2

CDR3 protein: CASSLGGTSGELPQFF
CDR3 DNA: TGTGCCAGCAGCTTAGGAGGGACTAGCGGGGAACTTCCGCAGTTCTTC
D gene: TRBD2
V gene: TRBV11-3
clone size: -
J gene: TRBJ2-1

CDR3 protein: CASSLPQGGETQYF
CDR3 DNA: TGCGCCAGCAGCTTGCCTCAGGGGGGAGAGACCCAGTACTTC
D gene: -
V gene: TRBV5-1
clone size: -
J gene: TRBJ2-5

CDR3 protein: CAISESGLPQGETYGYTF
CDR3 DNA: TGTGCCATCAGTGAGTCGGGGTTGCCACAGGGGGAAACCTATGGCTACACCTTC
D gene: TRBD1
V gene: TRBV10-3
clone size: -
J gene: TRBJ1-2

CDR3 protein: CASSPWTGRGTGELFF
CDR3 DNA: TGTGCCAGCTCACCATGGACAGGGCGAGGCACCGGGGAGCTGTTTTTT
D gene: TRBD1
V gene: TRBV18
clone size: -
J gene: TRBJ2-2

CDR3 protein: CATSDPGPSSTDTQYF
CDR3 DNA: TGTGCCACCAGTGATCCAGGTCCTTCTAGCACAGATACGCAGTATTTT
D gene: -
V gene: TRBV24-1
clone size: -
J gene: TRBJ2-3

CDR3 protein: CASSLAGREDEQFF
CDR3 DNA: TGTGCCAGCAGCTTGGCCGGGAGAGAGGATGAGCAGTTCTTC
D gene: -
V gene: TRBV13
clone size: -
J gene: TRBJ2-1

CDR3 protein: CASNRQGYEKLFF
CDR3 DNA: TGTGCCAGTAACCGGCAGGGGTATGAAAAACTGTTTTTT
D gene: -
V gene: TRBV19
clone size: -
J gene: TRBJ1-4

CDR3 protein: CASSGGTVNTEAFF
CDR3 DNA: TGTGCCAGCTCCGGCGGGACAGTGAACACTGAAGCTTTCTTT
D gene: TRBD1
V gene: TRBV18
clone size: -
J gene: TRBJ1-1

CDR3 protein: CASSFVPSQGGRSPLHF
CDR3 DNA: TGTGCCAGCAGTTTTGTGCCGTCGCAGGGTGGTCGGTCACCCCTCCACTTT
D gene: -
V gene: TRBV27
clone size: few
J gene: TRBJ1-6

CDR3 protein: CASSAQGVYGYTF
CDR3 DNA: TGTGCCAGTAGTGCACAGGGGGTCTATGGCTACACCTTC
D gene: TRBD1
V gene: TRBV19
clone size: once
J gene: TRBJ1-2

CDR3 protein: CASSFTSGQGVAGANVLTF
CDR3 DNA: TGCGCCAGCAGCTTCACCTCGGGACAGGGGGTTGCTGGGGCCAACGTCCTGACTTTC
D gene: TRBD1
V gene: TRBV5-1
clone size: -
J gene: TRBJ2-6

CDR3 protein: CASSSGDRNQPQHF
CDR3 DNA: TGTGCCAGCAGTTCCGGGGATCGGAATCAGCCCCAGCATTTT
D gene: -
V gene: TRBV6-5
clone size: few
J gene: TRBJ1-5